These 21 T cell receptor beta chains came from one sample sequenced in a study of T cells in Graves' hyperthyroidism and ophthalmopathy. Amplified regions were TCR beta CDR3 sequences from RNA transcripts. The HTBI primer set served for first-round RT-PCR of the TCR CDR3. TCRdb ran MiXCR on the multiplex PCR reads and lists one entry per CDR3 protein. Of approximately 700,000 distinct CDR3 sequences listed, roughly 15% were seen once; the top ten hold about 8.4%. The specimen sequenced was blood. The receptors derive from a man aged 18 to 29 with Graves' hyperthyroidism.

This clonotype appeared many times. V is TRBV11-2 and J is TRBJ2-1; 9 nucleotides line up with TRBD2. Per germline, CDR1 SGHAT and CDR2 FQNNGV. V lost 1 base to trimming and J lost 3 bases; unmatched junction nucleotides: 4. This CDR3 spans 16 amino acids. CDR3: CASSLGGSGGYNEQFF. In nucleotides, the CDR3 is TGTGCCAGCAGCTTAGGGGGTAGCGGGGGCTACAATGAGCAGTTCTTC.

The chain combines TRBV2 with TRBJ2-4; D is unresolved. This CDR3 has 13 amino acids. Trimming pared 10 bases from V and 1 base from J, leaving 11 bases between. Germline CDR1 reads SNHLY; CDR2 reads FYNNEI. CDR3 amino acids: CATGQSAKNIQYF. DNA for the CDR3: TGTGCCACCGGCCAGTCGGCCAAAAACATTCAGTACTTC.

This chain links TRBV5-1 with TRBJ2-7; no clear D. Deletions cut 4 bases from V and 0 bases from J, with 11 bases between. CDR3 length: 14 amino acids. The germline CDR1 and CDR2 sequences are SGHRS and YFSETQ. This chain's CDR3 is CASSVVETSYEQYF. DNA for the CDR3: TGCGCCAGCAGCGTCGTCGAGACCTCCTACGAGCAGTACTTC.

The CDR3: CASCPGQGRQETQYF. CDR3 coding DNA: TGTGCTAGTTGTCCGGGACAGGGTCGACAAGAGACCCAGTACTTC. The chain has TRBV12-5 and TRBJ2-5; TRBD1 matches at 9 bases. The CDR3 is 15 amino acids. V lost 8 bases and J lost 2; bases outside the gene matches: 9. The V gene's germline CDR1 is LGHNT and CDR2 FRNRAP.

This clonotype was counted at least ten times. The chain carries TRBV6-2 or TRBV6-3 and TRBJ2-5; 7 bases align to TRBD1. Germline CDR1 MNHEY, CDR2 SVGEGT. This CDR3 has 17 amino acids. Trimming took 0 bases from V and 1 from J; bases not matched to a gene: 8. The CDR3 DNA is TGTGCCAGCAGTTACTCGATAGGGACAGACTTCCAAGAGACCCAGTACTTC. Its translation is CASSYSIGTDFQETQYF.

The rearrangement uses TRBV12-3 or TRBV12-4 and TRBJ1-1, with TRBD1 identical over 9 bases. This CDR3 region has 14 residues. V shed 6 bases, J shed 4 bases, and the junction held 6 bases outside the gene matches. The CDR3 nucleotides read TGTGCCAGCAGGACAGGGGGGTCGAGCACTGAAGCTTTCTTT. Its protein product is CASRTGGSSTEAFF.

This clonotype was seen ten or more times. The rearrangement uses TRBV11-2 and TRBJ2-1; D unresolved. The CDR3 covers 12 residues. CDR1 is SGHAT, CDR2 FQNNGV, per germline. V shed 3 bases and J shed 8 bases, with 8 bases lying between them. The CDR3 protein is CASSLFGHEQFF. In DNA form, the CDR3 reads TGTGCCAGCAGCTTGTTTGGCCATGAGCAGTTCTTC. Combining the CDR3 with reference TRBV11-2 and TRBJ2-1 gives the whole variable domain EAGVAQSPRYKIIEKRQSVAFWCNPISGHATLYWYQQILGQGPKLLIQFQNNGVVDDSQLPKDRFSAERLKGVDSTLKIQPAKLEDSAVYLCASSLFGHEQFFGPGTRLTVL.

The table lists this clonotype with a few counts. The V call is TRBV24-1, the J call TRBJ2-6; D not resolved. Trimming removed 4 bases from V and 4 bases from J, with 7 bases in between. The germline V gene encodes CDR1 KGHDR and CDR2 SFDVKD. The CDR3 is 14 amino acids. The CDR3 sequence: CATSEVGGANVLTF. The CDR3 DNA reads as TGTGCCACCAGTGAGGTGGGGGGGGCCAACGTCCTGACTTTC.

The V gene is TRBV20-1, the J gene TRBJ2-1; 10 bases agree with TRBD1. Germline CDR1 is DFQATT and CDR2 is SNEGSKA (reference sequence). J was trimmed by 7 bases and V by 6 bases; bases with no gene match: 9. The CDR3 has 14 amino acids. As DNA, the CDR3 is TGCAGTGCACGCCGGGACAGGGGAGGGAATGAGCAGTTCTTC. Its translation: CSARRDRGGNEQFF.

In its sample, this clonotype was seen a few times. The rearrangement uses TRBV20-1 and TRBJ2-7; TRBD1 agrees at 9 bases. Germline CDR1 is DFQATT and CDR2 is SNEGSKA (reference sequence). The CDR3 extends over 14 amino acids. The V gene end was trimmed by 0 bases and the J gene end by 7 bases; junction bases not matched to a gene: 7. CDR3 DNA: TGCAGTGCTAGAGACGGACAGGGGATGGGGGAGCAGTACTTC. This translates into CSARDGQGMGEQYF.

The gene calls are TRBV4-2 and TRBJ2-7; D unresolved. CDR1 is LGHNA and CDR2 is YNFKEQ in the germline V gene. The V end lost 1 base, the J end lost 5 bases, and 9 bases lay between the germline ends. The CDR3 runs to 13 residues. The CDR3 bases are TGTGCCAGCAGCCAAGTTGAAGGGAACGAGCAGTACTTC. It specifies CASSQVEGNEQYF.

The chain employs TRBV20-1 and TRBJ1-5; tentative D call: TRBD1 (5 bases). The germline gives CDR1 DFQATT, CDR2 SNEGSKA (reference sequence). Trimming pared 3 bases from V and 5 bases from J, leaving 14 bases between. The CDR3 extends over 14 amino acids. This chain's CDR3 is CSASLAAGYQPQHF. CDR3 nucleotides: TGCAGTGCTAGTCTGGCGGCAGGGTATCAGCCCCAGCATTTT.

This clonotype was recorded a few times. This chain connects TRBV11-1 to TRBJ1-6; D remains unclear. Germline CDR1 is SGHAT and CDR2 is FQDESV (reference sequence). This CDR3 comprises 12 residues. The ends were cut back, 6 bases at V and 10 bases at J, with 10 bases in the middle. CDR3 residues: CASSLNESPLHF. CDR3 nucleotide sequence: TGTGCCAGCAGTTTAAATGAGTCACCCCTCCACTTT.

The genes are TRBV6-5 and TRBJ2-7; possibly TRBD1 or TRBD2 for D (5 bases each). The CDR3 contains 14 residues. Trimming took 0 bases from V and 6 from J, leaving 12 bases between them. Germline V gene data show CDR1 as MNHEY and CDR2 as SVGAGI. The CDR3, as DNA: TGTGCCAGCAGTTACTCTGTTAGAGGGACCGAGCAGTACTTC. Encoded protein: CASSYSVRGTEQYF.

This sequence joins TRBV9 and TRBJ1-4; D is unresolved. CDR3 size: 15 residues. The V and J ends lost 1 base and 7 bases respectively, with 14 bases between them. Germline CDR1 is SGDLS and CDR2 is YYNGEE. The DNA for the CDR3 is TGTGCCAGCAGCGTACTTTCCCGACGGGGTGAAAAACTGTTTTTT. This gives the protein CASSVLSRRGEKLFF.

This clonotype was observed a handful of times. CDR3 DNA sequence: TGCAGTGCTAGAAAAGGTGGGAACATGAACACTGAAGCTTTCTTT. Translated, it gives CSARKGGNMNTEAFF. V usage is TRBV20-1 and J usage is TRBJ1-1; D unresolved. V lost 2 bases and J 0 bases, leaving 13 bases between the germline ends. Germline CDR1 and CDR2: DFQATT and SNEGSKA (reference sequence). The CDR3 runs to 15 residues.

This clonotype was picked up a small number of times. This chain connects TRBV28 to TRBJ2-4; either TRBD1 or TRBD2 may fit D (6 bases each). CDR3 size: 16 residues. Germline V gene sequence: CDR1 MDHEN, CDR2 SYDVKM. V lost 3 bases and J 1 base, leaving 13 bases between the germline ends. CDR3 loop: CASSLGGRLAKNIQYF. CDR3 DNA: TGTGCCAGCAGTTTGGGGGGCAGGCTGGCCAAAAACATTCAGTACTTC.

This clonotype has a single count. V and J are TRBV20-1 and TRBJ1-1, with no clear D. With 0 bases removed from V and 7 bases from J, the gap between germline ends came to 15 bases. The V gene's germline CDR1 is DFQATT and CDR2 SNEGSKA (reference sequence). CDR3 length equals 14 residues. Written as DNA, the CDR3 is TGCAGTGCTAGAGATCCCTTTTTGGGGATTGAAGCTTTCTTT. Translated, it gives CSARDPFLGIEAFF.

This clonotype occurred many times. The chain joins TRBV7-8 to TRBJ1-1; maybe TRBD1 (5 bases). This CDR3 comprises 14 residues. The V gene's germline CDR1 is SGHVS and CDR2 FQNEAQ. The V and J ends lost 5 bases and 3 bases respectively, with 13 bases between them. In nucleotides, the CDR3 is TGTGCCAGCAGCAGCAGGGTGGGGCACACTGAAGCTTTCTTT. It codes for CASSSRVGHTEAFF.

This clonotype came up many times. CDR3 region: CASRRLAASTDTQYF. In nucleotides, the CDR3 is TGTGCCAGCAGAAGACTAGCGGCTAGCACAGATACGCAGTATTTT. The chain couples TRBV2 to TRBJ2-3; 9 nucleotides align to TRBD2. V was clipped by 6 bases and J by 0 bases; unmatched bases: 4. The CDR3 is 15 residues long. Germline V gene lookup returns CDR1 SNHLY and CDR2 FYNNEI.

This clonotype was recorded many times. V is TRBV12-3 or TRBV12-4 and J is TRBJ2-1; D possibly corresponds to TRBD2 (5 bases). CDR3 size: 14 residues. Trimming cost V 1 base and J 7 bases, with 11 bases left between them. Here the CDR3 DNA reads TGTGCCAGCAGTTTAGTCGAGGGTGTGAATGAGCAGTTCTTC. Amino acids: CASSLVEGVNEQFF.